A single sample gave rise to the 13 T cell receptor beta chains below, sequenced in a study of blood T cell repertoires in COVID-19. Clones were sequenced by immunoSEQ multiplex PCR, and TCRdb holds only the in-frame ones, with some missing. Among around 300,000 clones, about 85% were seen once, and the ten largest hold 2.5%. Sequencing was done on a sample of PBMCs or T cells enriched from blood (not recorded which). The source is a woman aged 50 to 65 who had recovered from COVID-19.

This clone was seen once. The J gene is TRBJ2-7, the V gene TRBV30; the match to TRBD2 covers 10 bases. The junction had 5 bases not matched to a gene; V was cut back by 3 bases and J by 3 bases. This CDR3 spans 14 amino acids. Germline values: CDR1 GTSNPN, CDR2 SVGIG (reference sequence). The CDR3 reads CAWSGLAADYEQYF. DNA of the CDR3: TGTGCCTGGAGCGGACTAGCGGCCGACTACGAGCAGTACTTC. The full variable domain, rest sourced from reference TRBV30 and TRBJ2-7, is SQTIHQWPATLVQPVGSPLSLECTVEGTSNPNLYWYRQAAGRGLQLLFYSVGIGQISSEVPQNLSASRPQDRQFILSSKKLLLSDSGFYLCAWSGLAADYEQYFGPGTRLTVT.

This clone was counted a few times. The J gene is TRBJ2-1, the V gene TRBV5-1; 11 nucleotides align to TRBD2. With 3 bases clipped from V and 3 bases from J, the junction kept 2 bases outside the gene matches. This CDR3 region has 15 residues. CDR1 SGHRS and CDR2 YFSETQ come from the germline V gene. The CDR3 DNA is TGCGCCAGCAGCTCCGGGACTAGCGGCTACAATGAGCAGTTCTTC. It specifies CASSSGTSGYNEQFF.

V usage is TRBV7-9 and J usage is TRBJ2-1; TRBD2 is a possible D gene (5 bases). The CDR3 is 11 residues long. V was trimmed by 9 bases and J by 6 bases, leaving 9 bases between them. Germline V gene sequence: CDR1 SEHNR, CDR2 FQNEAQ (reference sequence). The chain's CDR3 is CASMGSNEQFF. The DNA for the CDR3 is TGTGCCAGTATGGGGAGCAATGAGCAGTTCTTC.

The chain combines TRBV6-1 with TRBJ1-1; D gene uncertain. There are 13 residues in the CDR3. V shed 3 bases and J shed 6 bases, with 11 bases lying between them. CDR1 is MNHNS, CDR2 SASEGT, per germline. The CDR3: CASSDAGNAEAFF. The CDR3 DNA follows: TGTGCCAGCAGTGATGCCGGGAATGCTGAAGCTTTCTTT.

The chain joins TRBV29-1 to TRBJ1-2; D remains unclear. Germline CDR1 SQVTM, CDR2 ANQGSEA. This CDR3 has 13 amino acids. V dropped 7 bases and J dropped 6 bases, with 18 bases sitting between them. DNA for the CDR3: TGCAGCGCCGCGGCCCAAGCCTTTGATGGCTACACCTTC. Its translation is CSAAAQAFDGYTF.

The chain links TRBV6-2 or TRBV6-3 to TRBJ2-7; D gene ambiguous. CDR1 is MNHEY, CDR2 SVGEGT, per germline. The V gene lost 0 bases and the J gene lost 4 bases, with 4 bases spanning the gap. CDR3 length equals 12 residues. The CDR3 here is CASSYSRYEQYF. For the CDR3, the DNA is TGTGCCAGCAGTTACTCCAGGTACGAGCAGTACTTC.

V gene TRBV30 combines with J gene TRBJ1-3; no clear D. Germline-derived CDR1 and CDR2 are GTSNPN and SVGIG (reference sequence). This CDR3 spans 12 amino acids. Trimming pared 4 bases from V and 2 bases from J, leaving 6 bases between. For the CDR3, the DNA is TGTGCCTGGAAGCTGGCTGGAAACACCATATATTTT. It is translated as CAWKLAGNTIYF.

J is TRBJ1-5 and V is TRBV10-1; TRBD1 might be the D (6 bases). CDR3 length: 15 amino acids. V was trimmed by 4 bases and J by 2 bases, leaving 12 bases between them. From germline, CDR1 is WNHNN and CDR2 SYGVQD (reference sequence). The CDR3 here is CASSATGWGNQPQHF. For the CDR3, the DNA is TGCGCCAGCAGTGCTACAGGGTGGGGCAATCAGCCCCAGCATTTT.

J is TRBJ1-5 and V is TRBV28; D ambiguous. CDR1 and CDR2 from the germline V gene are MDHEN and SYDVKM. The germline V and J ends were trimmed by 6 bases and 2 bases, with 8 bases remaining between them. The CDR3 covers 13 residues. The CDR3 DNA is TGTGCCAGCAGCCCGGGAGGCAATCAGCCCCAGCATTTT. It translates to CASSPGGNQPQHF.

V is TRBV29-1 and J is TRBJ1-5; D unclear. Between the trimmed V and J ends, which lost 1 base and 4 bases, there was a span of 8 bases. This CDR3 spans 13 amino acids. CDR1 and CDR2 from the germline V gene are SQVTM and ANQGSEA. The CDR3 reads CSVEVEGNQPQHF. The CDR3 nucleotides are TGCAGCGTTGAAGTTGAGGGTAATCAGCCCCAGCATTTT.

This clone came up a few times. The CDR3 spells CASSLWSQGGVGSPLHF. In DNA, the CDR3 is TGTGCCAGCAGTTTATGGTCCCAGGGAGGGGTAGGTTCACCCCTCCACTTT. V gene TRBV28 combines with J gene TRBJ1-6; D is possibly TRBD1 (5 bases). Deletions cut 0 bases from V and 9 bases from J, with 18 bases between. Germline V gives CDR1 MDHEN, CDR2 SYDVKM. The length of the CDR3 is 17 residues.

V is TRBV12-3 or TRBV12-4 and J is TRBJ1-5; D is unclear. Trimming shortened V by 3 bases and J by 3 bases, and 6 bases separated the two germline ends. There are 13 residues in the CDR3. The CDR3 sequence: CASSLRDNQPQHF. The CDR3 nucleotides read TGTGCCAGCAGTTTGAGGGACAATCAGCCCCAGCATTTT.

The chain recombines TRBV4-1 with TRBJ2-7, with 14 bases lining up with TRBD2. The length of the CDR3 is 16 residues. Germline CDR1 is MGHRA and CDR2 is YSYEKL. The V segment lost 0 bases and the J segment 5 bases; nucleotides outside the gene matches: 3. CDR3 coding DNA: TGCGCCAGCAGCCAAGATGGGACTAGCGGGAGAAACGAGCAGTACTTC. Translating gives CASSQDGTSGRNEQYF.